The T cell receptor beta chain described here comes from a study of PD-1 blockade in classical Hodgkin lymphoma. Study results and limitations: The authors excluded patients who started nivolumab under 1 year after ASCT. Partial responders and progressors had significantly lower baseline TCR diversity. Prior therapy or disease activity may underlie the repertoire differences, whose causes remain undefined. By C4D1, CD4+ diversity increased significantly, especially in complete responders.

Comment on this clone: Its specificity is not known.

All the patients suffered relapse after autologous stem cell transplantation, and brentuximab vedotin exposure differed. Data came from immunoSEQ multiplex PCR; TCRdb stores just in-frame clones and leaves some out. The sample shows around 58,000 clones, 90% of them seen only once. V lost 0 bases to trimming and J lost 4 bases, with 7 bases between them. The CDR3 covers 13 residues. Germline V CDR1 and CDR2: SGHRS, YFSETQ. The sequenced sample was peripheral blood mononuclear cells (PBMCs), obtained at baseline. V and J are TRBV5-1 and TRBJ1-2; D gene ambiguous. The TCR comes from a human donor with classical Hodgkin lymphoma. Here the CDR3 reads CASSLVESYGYTF. CDR3 bases: TGCGCCAGCAGCTTGGTGGAGTCCTATGGCTACACCTTC. Full variable domain (rest looked up from reference TRBV5-1 and TRBJ1-2): KAGVTQTPRYLIKTRGQQVTLSCSPISGHRSVSWYQQTPGQGLQFLFEYFSETQRNKGNFPGRFSGRQFSNSRSEMNVSTLELGDSALYLCASSLVESYGYTFGSGTRLTVV.